These 12 T cell receptor beta chains came from one sample sequenced in a study of glioma-infiltrating T cells after dendritic cell vaccination. Assay used: immunoSEQ multiplex PCR; TCRdb lists only in-frame clones, some missing. The sample gives around 87,000 clones, around four fifths of which show up once; roughly 6.8% is in the top ten. The time point: after dendritic cell vaccination, including at tumor progression/relapse. The sample was blood, taken after dendritic cell vaccination. Every receptor here comes from a human donor with glioblastoma.

This chain uses TRBV6-1 with TRBJ1-1; D is unresolved. CDR1 MNHNS and CDR2 SASEGT come from the germline V gene. V was trimmed by 0 bases and J by 3 bases, leaving 11 bases between them. The CDR3 has 15 amino acids. The CDR3 here is CASSEAPLRDTEAFF. The CDR3, as DNA: TGTGCCAGCAGTGAAGCCCCGTTACGAGACACTGAAGCTTTCTTT.

The chain employs TRBV4-2 and TRBJ2-7; D is perhaps TRBD1 (6 bases). The CDR3 covers 14 residues. The ends were cut back, 4 bases at V and 5 bases at J, with 15 bases in the middle. CDR1 and CDR2 (germline): LGHNA, YNFKEQ. As DNA, the CDR3 is TGTGCCAGCAGCCGAAGGACAGATGGAGACGAGCAGTACTTC. Translation gives CASSRRTDGDEQYF.

This clone was seen more than once but under ten times. The V gene is TRBV5-8, the J gene TRBJ1-1; TRBD1 might be the D (5 bases). Germline loops: CDR1 SGHTS, CDR2 YDEGEE. Trimming pared 2 bases from V and 6 bases from J, leaving 14 bases between. The CDR3 covers 14 residues. The CDR3 sequence: CASSFLRENPEAFF. The CDR3 DNA sequence: TGTGCCAGCAGCTTCCTCAGGGAAAACCCTGAAGCTTTCTTT. The variable domain in full, completed from reference TRBV5-8 and TRBJ1-1, reads EAGVTQSPTHLIKTRGQQATLRCSPISGHTSVYWYQQALGLGLQFLLWYDEGEERNRGNFPPRFSGRQFPNYSSELNVNALELEDSALYLCASSFLRENPEAFFGQGTRLTVV.

The V gene is TRBV6-1, the J gene TRBJ1-2; perhaps TRBD1 as D (5 bases). Between the trimmed V and J ends, which lost 3 bases and 6 bases, there was a span of 11 bases. The CDR3 sequence is 13 residues long. From germline, CDR1 is MNHNS and CDR2 SASEGT. CDR3 sequence (DNA): TGTGCCAGCAGTGACTTTGACAGCCATGGCTACACCTTC. This codes for CASSDFDSHGYTF.

The rearrangement uses TRBV30 and TRBJ1-5; D uncertain. The CDR3 has 13 amino acids. V was trimmed by 1 base and J by 9 bases, leaving 13 bases between them. Germline V gene sequence: CDR1 GTSNPN, CDR2 SVGIG (reference sequence). The CDR3 protein is CAWSGQRSGPQHF. The CDR3 DNA sequence: TGTGCCTGGAGTGGGCAACGGTCAGGGCCCCAGCATTTT.

The chain couples TRBV5-6 to TRBJ1-6; D is unresolved. This CDR3 comprises 14 residues. Germline CDR1 and CDR2: SGHDT and YYEEEE. The V gene lost 2 bases and the J gene lost 9 bases, with 12 bases spanning the gap. The CDR3 protein is CASSFEGPGSPLHF. The CDR3 DNA reads as TGTGCCAGCAGCTTCGAGGGTCCCGGTTCACCCCTCCACTTT.

With regard to this clone: This sample includes further DNA sequences coding for the same CDR3. This sequence joins TRBV10-3 and TRBJ2-1, with D tentatively TRBD1 (6 bases). The CDR3 has 13 residues. The V gene's germline CDR1 is ENHRY and CDR2 SYGVKD. V shed 9 bases and J shed 6 bases, with 15 bases lying between them. The CDR3 loop reads CAITSGDINEQFF. The CDR3 nucleotides are TGTGCCATTACTAGTGGGGACATCAATGAGCAGTTCTTC.

This clone was found a few times. The V and J genes are TRBV15 and TRBJ2-1, with TRBD1 matching 10 bases. The CDR3 runs to 18 residues. After removal of 4 bases from V and 0 bases from J, the junction contained 9 bases not matched to a gene. The germline V gene has CDR1 LNHNV and CDR2 YYDKDF (reference sequence). CDR3 residues: CATSIPLGTGDSYNEQFF. The CDR3 DNA reads as TGTGCCACCAGCATACCACTGGGGACAGGGGACTCCTACAATGAGCAGTTCTTC.

V and J are TRBV19 and TRBJ1-1; D ambiguous. The CDR3 contains 12 residues. Germline V gene lookup returns CDR1 LNHDA and CDR2 SQIVND (reference sequence). Trimming took 3 bases from V and 4 from J, leaving 6 bases between them. The CDR3: CASSIGVTEAFF. CDR3 in DNA: TGTGCCAGTAGTATCGGGGTCACTGAAGCTTTCTTT.

V usage is TRBV6-4 and J usage is TRBJ1-1, with D uncertain. CDR3 length: 13 amino acids. CDR1 is MRHNA, CDR2 SNTAGT, per germline. Trimming left V 6 bases short and J 0 bases short, with 8 bases between. The CDR3 sequence: CASSIDMNTEAFF. CDR3 nucleotide sequence: TGTGCCAGCAGCATCGACATGAACACTGAAGCTTTCTTT.

The table lists this clone with a few counts. V is TRBV2 and J is TRBJ1-4; 10 bases map to TRBD1. CDR3 length: 15 residues. J was trimmed by 7 bases and V by 4 bases; bases with no gene match: 6. The V gene's germline CDR1 is SNHLY and CDR2 FYNNEI. The DNA of the CDR3 is TGTGCCAGCAGTGGAGACAGGGGGCAGGGTGAAAAACTGTTTTTT. Translated: CASSGDRGQGEKLFF.

V usage is TRBV4-2 and J usage is TRBJ1-1; D not resolved. Per germline, CDR1 LGHNA and CDR2 YNFKEQ. The CDR3 contains 16 residues. Trimming removed 4 bases from V and 3 bases from J, with 18 bases in between. The DNA of the CDR3 is TGTGCCAGCAGCCCTCCGGGTGGCAGCGCAGACACTGAAGCTTTCTTT. The encoded protein is CASSPPGGSADTEAFF.